This T cell receptor beta chain emerged from a study of cytomegalovirus exposure and HLA in healthy donors (dated by TCRdb to 2017 to 2019). With regard to the full study: An earlier analysis of some 500 of the donors reported 250 to 350 Gb of sequence data and 117 million unique TCR beta sequences from 150 million to 200 million T cells. Every repertoire in the discovery cohort had been generated on one and the same sequencing platform. An earlier analysis of 450 to 750 of the donors used high-throughput TCR beta sequencing to judge whether each TCR beta V gene segment behaved as functional or pseudogenic. Of the 300 to 500 genotyped donors, 70% to 90% were placed in the genetic ancestry cluster associated with self-reported Caucasian donors. An early release covering just under 650 HLA-typed donors comprised about 300 gigabases of sequencing data and approximately 85 million unique TCR sequences. Donor age, sex, ethnicity and CMV serostatus were collected together with the repertoire data. Because of strong linkage in the cohort, a handful of DR-DQ haplotypes were treated as single units for association and clustering. Among some 410 genotyped donors of the cohort, an average of around 220,000 unique TCR beta nucleotide sequences was sequenced per donor, of which about 19% were non-productive. A later genetic analysis used genome-wide SNP genotypes for about three fifths of the 666 donors, treating that subset as a discovery cohort. The study aimed to test whether cataloging public T cell receptors could reveal signatures of past pathogen exposure. To predict cytomegalovirus infection status, the study brought together high-throughput TCR immunosequencing, statistical association of individual TCRs with disease status, and machine learning. The study profiled the T cell repertoires of 500 to 800 subjects by immunosequencing and related them to cytomegalovirus serostatus. Typing coverage varied by locus: about 620-640 donors for A, B, C, DRB1 and DQB1; around 560 for DQA1; about 600 for DPA1; about 450 for DPB1. Both class I and class II loci were covered by HLA typing, at four-digit resolution. Rather than drawing on any new phenotypic data, the later analysis identified candidate immune exposures from TCR beta sequences and the way those sequences occurred across donors. In addition to the first cohort of about 650 subjects, a separate validation cohort of about 120 different subjects was used. To study patterns of TCR occurrence, a later analysis re-analyzed previously published TCR beta repertoires from under 750 donors and added high-resolution HLA genotyping.

The cohort was made up of 500 to 850 healthy bone marrow donors. All cohort members were sampled while nominally healthy, although unrecorded immune exposures were likely present. The donor tested CMV seronegative, placing the donor among the 352 seronegative members of the cohort. A peripheral blood sample was collected from each donor, and TCR beta sequencing was performed on peripheral blood mononuclear cells. Genomic DNA extraction from the blood cell samples was performed with the Qiagen DNeasy Blood Extraction Kit. The receptor library was made with the immunoSEQ multiplex PCR assay. A mixture of 60 forward primers for TCR Vbeta segments and 13 reverse primers for TCR Jbeta segments was used in the multiplex PCR. The CDR3 region of rearranged TCR beta genes was amplified from genomic DNA by a multiplex PCR assay. The amplified TCR beta libraries were sequenced on the Illumina HiSeq System as 87-base-pair reads. On the authors' methods: A later analysis tallied around 82 million unique TCR beta chains across the 700 or so repertoires, and some 10 million of those chains were shared by two or more donors. Raw reads were error-corrected and collapsed into unique sequences by a nearest-neighbor algorithm in which closely related sequences were merged to remove PCR and sequencing errors. Alignment of CDR3 sequences to IMGT reference sequences was used to assign V, D and J gene segments. For a sequence to be retained, a match of at least six nucleotides was required to both a V gene segment and a J gene segment. A rearrangement was called productive if the CDR3 had no stop codons and remained in frame with V and J, and every other rearrangement was called non-productive. CDR3 was defined by IMGT convention, running from the second conserved V-encoded cysteine to the conserved J-encoded phenylalanine. Sequences without an unambiguous match to a single V gene segment were excluded from the earlier analysis of almost 600 of the donors. In an earlier analysis of 587 of the donors, a V segment was called functional when productive rearrangements were above 56.7%, and segregating when the standard deviation between donors exceeded 5%. A statistical classification framework was built to diagnose cytomegalovirus status from the catalog of TCR beta chain sequences. V and J gene assignment, in a later analysis, came from comparing TCR nucleotide sequences with IMGT/GENE-DB human TR gene sequences. The TCRdist pipeline was used in a later analysis to assign CDR3 sequences and most-parsimonious VDJ recombination scenarios. In a later analysis, each TCR beta chain was defined by its CDR3 amino acid sequence together with its V-gene family, and reads without a unique V-gene family were excluded. To address suspected cross-contamination and a sequencing artifact, a later analysis removed some 620 highly shared, low-generation-probability nucleotide sequences. For each public chain, a later analysis derived a clonal expansion index from normalized ranks of inferred template counts within each repertoire. Generation probabilities in a later analysis came from a VDJ recombination model fitted to out-of-frame rearrangements, and those results were checked against IGoR. In a later analysis, hypergeometric tests were used to score TCR-TCR, TCR-HLA and TCR-CMV co-occurrence, with a repertoire-size bias correction applied to TCR pairs. In a later analysis, false discovery rates were estimated by permuting HLA or CMV assignments 20 times. A later analysis grouped co-occurring TCRs with DBSCAN, adding TCRdist sequence similarity when clustering within HLA-allele-positive subsets. Co-occurrence clustering excluded repertoires with fewer than 30,000 or more than 120,000 public chains, plus five with anomalous nucleotide sharing. Imported from immuneACCESS, the table was reduced by TCRdb to in-frame sequences with V and J called. These copies leave out some clones; in studies compared against another copy, an unresolved V gene accounts for under half, and the cause of the remainder is not known. D and trimming come from the DNA, and the V and J calls and clone size come from that table. Across this sample there are some 170,000 clones, with 70% to 80% seen only once. The ten largest clones take up 2% to 2.5% of the sample.

Comment on this clone: The antigen it binds to is not known. The sample holds no much larger clone one base away, and base qualities are not on file.

The CDR3 sequence holds 15 residues, the cysteine and phenylalanine included. The kept DNA is CDR3 alone, 45 bases in frame from the first base. V trim: 4 bases; J trim: 4 bases; unmatched bases: 11. CDR1 SGHRS and CDR2 YFSETQ were looked up in the germline V gene. Study-level results and caveats: A later analysis reported that several top co-occurrence clusters appeared linked to parvovirus B19, influenza, CMV and Epstein-Barr virus. Correlated functional status among segregating V segments might reflect linkage disequilibrium, but an unknown experimental factor could not be ruled out. In a later genetic analysis, a missense DCLRE1C variant was associated with V-gene and J-gene trimming of TCR beta chains, and the association was replicated in an independent cohort. Cytomegalovirus status was reported to be diagnosed by the classifier with high specificity and sensitivity in both the original and validation cohorts. This cohort had only TCR beta chains sequenced, and the lack of alpha or paired-chain data limited which features could be detected. Some IMGT-functional V segments, including TRBV6-2 and TRBV6-3, could not be distinguished by the 87-base-pair reads and were therefore excluded. A total of fewer than 200 TCR beta chains were listed by the study as associated with cytomegalovirus. According to a later analysis, TCR association rates differed among HLA loci, with DRB1 alleles showing the most associated TCRs and HLA-C alleles showing the fewest. In a later genetic analysis, fewer N-insertions in productive TCRs were reported among donors in an Asian-associated ancestry cluster than the roughly 640-donor mean. A few of the identified cytomegalovirus-associated TCR beta chains were confirmed in vitro to be specific for cytomegalovirus antigens. According to the authors, the approach could potentially be generalized to other disease states and immunological phenotypes. A further reported finding was that TCR beta sequences accurately predicted the HLA-A and HLA-B alleles for most subjects in the first cohort. Across donors, most TCR sequences were observed very rarely, whereas some public TCRs were present in many individuals. In an earlier analysis of several hundred of the donors, most TCR beta V segments were observed in productive rearrangements about 90% or about 30% of the time, broadly matching IMGT annotations. Immune exposure information for the cohort was limited to CMV serostatus. In a later analysis, HLA-associated TCR beta chains were found to be more clonally expanded and to have lower generation probabilities than equally common non-associated chains. When HLA alleles, especially DR and DQ, strongly co-occurred, attributing TCR associations to individual alleles was difficult. The earlier analysis of some 540 of the donors excluded roughly 16 rarely observed V segments, including chromosome 9 orphons, because counts were too low. HLA typing was unavailable for some donors at each locus, so association tests used only the typed subset. Presence/absence analyses assumed roughly uniform sequencing depth across donors, an assumption that may not hold. At a false discovery rate of 0.05, a later analysis linked about 16,000 TCR beta sequences to specific HLA alleles. In a later analysis, most CMV-associated TCR beta chains were found to appear HLA-restricted, with HLA associations seemingly driven largely by CMV exposure. A cluster of highly shared sequence variants was judged likely to be a technical artifact of the sequencing pipeline.

The TCR originated in a man in his forties in good health and CMV-seronegative. The chain joins TRBV5-1 to TRBJ2-7, with 7 middle bases fitting TRBD2. The sample consisted of PBMCs. The nucleotide sequence reads TGCGCCAGCAGCCCCCGAGGACTAGAGAATTACGAGCAGTACTTC. It encodes CASSPRGLENYEQYF.